This T cell receptor (beta chain) emerged from a study of cytomegalovirus exposure and HLA in healthy donors. Study summary: An early data release held tens of millions of unique TCRs from HLA-typed donors. Study findings and constraints: It was assumed in the presence/absence analyses that sequencing depth was roughly uniform across donors. Being productive about 90% or about 30% of the time was typical of most TCR beta V segments in an earlier analysis. Further analysis was carried out later, and it showed several of the most significant clusters appearing linked to common viral pathogens.

This clone turned up a few times. Its antigen is as yet unknown. The germline gives CDR1 LNHDA, CDR2 SQIVND (reference sequence). This CDR3 contains 15 residues. V was pared by 10 bases and J by 0 bases, with 18 bases between. The PCR ran on 60 Vbeta and 13 Jbeta primers. Repertoires were generated with immunoSEQ multiplex PCR, while TCRdb's copy carries only in-frame clones and drops some. The sample contains 75,000 to 90,000 clones, 63% of which appear only once. The chain recombines TRBV19 with TRBJ1-1, with D possibly TRBD1 on 5 matching bases. Sequencing input: PBMCs. The sequence came from a woman aged 40 to 55 in good health and CMV-seropositive. The CDR3 loop reads CATRTGLTMNTEAFF. The DNA for the CDR3 is TGTGCCACTCGAACAGGATTAACCATGAACACTGAAGCTTTCTTT. Together with reference TRBV19 and TRBJ1-1, the CDR3 gives the full variable domain: DGGITQSPKYLFRKEGQNVTLSCEQNLNHDAMYWYRQDPGQGLRLIYYSQIVNDFQKGDIAEGYSVSREKKESFPLTVTSAQKNPTAFYLCATRTGLTMNTEAFFGQGTRLTVV.